This is a list of T cell receptor beta chains from one sample in a study of blood T cells in healthy people across ages. One entry per CDR3 protein results from TCRdb running MiXCR on the 5' RACE reads. The sample carries around 1.5 million distinct CDR3 sequences, roughly 40% recorded once. The source material was blood. The receptors derive from a woman under 30 in good health. Both conserved end residues are part of each CDR3. Rows give clone size only sometimes, using once, few, many, or a class for an expanded clone.

V	size	J	length	CDR3
TRBV7-9	.	TRBJ1-2	12	CAISTGEGGYTF
TRBV12-5	.	TRBJ2-3	13	CASGPPSAKAQYF
TRBV24-1	.	TRBJ2-1	18	CATSVSAGGWSPYNEQFF
TRBV3-1	few	TRBJ2-1	16	CASSPLASSSYNEQFF
TRBV28	many	TRBJ2-7	12	CASSFYSYEQYF
TRBV6-2/TRBV6-3	.	TRBJ1-2	17	CASSYYGRVWGNYGYTF
TRBV20-1	few	TRBJ2-2	14	CSARRGPNTGELFF
TRBV5-1	few	TRBJ2-2	16	CASSLPQAANTGELFF
TRBV3-1	.	TRBJ1-2	13	CASSQETGSGYTF
TRBV12-3/TRBV12-4	.	TRBJ2-7	13	CASSFSPRNEQYF
TRBV29-1	many	TRBJ2-5	16	CSVGASGTGSGKTQYF
TRBV29-1	.	TRBJ2-3	13	CSVLSVYTDTRYF
TRBV20-1	.	TRBJ1-1	13	CSASEQPNTEAFF
TRBV20-1	few	TRBJ2-1	14	CSARLWGTGDEQFF
TRBV10-3	.	TRBJ2-1	15	CAIRDSGRARNEQFF
TRBV12-3/TRBV12-4	few	TRBJ2-5	13	CASSPTSVETQYF
TRBV4-1	.	TRBJ2-1	15	CASSRASGPQETQFF
TRBV9	.	TRBJ2-5	14	CASSVDGRWETQYF
TRBV29-1	.	TRBJ1-1	13	CSVATRLATEAFF
TRBV20-1	few	TRBJ2-7	19	CSTNIPPFSGAFSSYEQYF
TRBV12-3/TRBV12-4	.	TRBJ2-7	15	CASTQSGTGFYEQYF
TRBV29-1	.	TRBJ1-1	13	CSKRTGWNDEAFF
TRBV3-1	few	TRBJ2-1	13	CASSQLLAGGWFF
TRBV4-1	.	TRBJ2-7	14	CASSQAAAFYEQYF
TRBV12-3/TRBV12-4	.	TRBJ2-2	15	CASRPSGGGTGELFF
TRBV20-1	.	TRBJ1-5	14	CSAEDRGEVQPQHF
TRBV14	.	TRBJ2-5	16	CASSPLTSGIYNEQYF
TRBV6-5	.	TRBJ2-5	14	CASSYIGYQETQYF
TRBV21-1	.	TRBJ1-2	17	CASSTKERDRGDYGYTF
TRBV10-2	few	TRBJ2-7	15	CASNPTSGSSYEQYF
TRBV5-1	.	TRBJ2-3	12	CASTISTDTQYF
TRBV5-1	.	TRBJ2-1	16	CASSLGSRRLANEQFF
TRBV7-6	few	TRBJ2-5	15	CASSFSGGVQETQYF
TRBV20-1	.	TRBJ2-1	13	CSADVTGRIEQFF
TRBV29-1	many	TRBJ2-7	11	CSGAVGDEQYF
TRBV7-2	.	TRBJ2-7	16	CASSSDAELASYEQYF
TRBV13	.	TRBJ2-7	13	CASRYGNSYEQYF